A selection of T cell receptor beta chains follows, all from one sample in a study of T cells in Graves' hyperthyroidism and ophthalmopathy. MiXCR, run by TCRdb on the multiplex PCR reads, gives a single entry per CDR3 protein. The table has about 590,000 distinct CDR3 sequences, around 16% seen once; the top ten hold around 7.5%. The sequencing sample was made of blood. Source of these receptors: a woman aged 30 to 39 with Graves' hyperthyroidism. CDR3s include the opening cysteine and the closing phenylalanine or tryptophan. D genes are given only for firm matches. Not all rows give a size; the values are once, few, many and, for expanded clones, a class.

TRBD2,TRBV28,TRBJ2-3,NA,CASSATSGLTDTQYF,TGTGCCAGCAGTGCGACTAGCGGGTTGACAGATACGCAGTATTTT
NA,TRBV20-1,TRBJ1-3,many,CSATTPLGTGNTIYF,TGCAGTGCTACAACCCCTTTGGGTACTGGAAACACCATATATTTT
TRBD2,TRBV7-2,TRBJ2-4,many,CASSLGAGDIQYF,TGTGCCAGCAGCTTAGGCGCGGGGGACATTCAGTACTTC
NA,TRBV6-5,TRBJ2-3,many,CASSYLATDTQYF,TGTGCCAGCAGTTACCTAGCAACAGATACGCAGTATTTT
TRBD2,TRBV6-2/TRBV6-3,TRBJ2-3,NA,CASSRDAGGPTDTQYF,TGTGCCAGCAGCCGAGACGCGGGAGGGCCTACAGATACGCAGTATTTT
NA,TRBV18,TRBJ2-7,NA,CACSPEGYEQYF,TGTGCCTGCTCACCAGAGGGCTACGAGCAGTACTTC
NA,TRBV27,TRBJ2-7,many,CASSMTERPAYEQYF,TGTGCCAGCAGTATGACAGAGCGCCCGGCCTACGAGCAGTACTTC
TRBD2,TRBV5-1,TRBJ2-1,NA,CASSWYVPAGGNEQFF,TGCGCCAGCAGCTGGTACGTCCCAGCGGGAGGCAATGAGCAGTTCTTC
NA,TRBV4-1,TRBJ2-1,few,CASSQDRGAANEQFF,TGCGCCAGCAGCCAAGATCGGGGGGCAGCTAATGAGCAGTTCTTC
NA,TRBV2,TRBJ1-3,few,CASSQARGLRNTIYF,TGTGCCAGCAGCCAAGCCCGGGGACTCCGAAACACCATATATTTT
NA,TRBV10-1,TRBJ2-2,many,CASSPWDNANTGELFF,TGCGCCAGCAGCCCTTGGGACAACGCGAACACCGGGGAGCTGTTTTTT
NA,TRBV24-1,TRBJ2-1,NA,CATSDFTEDSYNEQFF,TGTGCCACCAGTGATTTCACGGAGGACTCCTACAATGAGCAGTTCTTC
NA,TRBV7-3,TRBJ2-7,many,CASSRSGTGPYEQYF,TGTGCCAGCAGCCGTAGCGGGACAGGCCCCTACGAGCAGTACTTC
TRBD2,TRBV4-2,TRBJ2-3,many,CASSQAGGADTQYF,TGTGCCAGCAGCCAAGCGGGAGGGGCAGATACGCAGTATTTT
NA,TRBV20-1,TRBJ2-1,NA,CSAREYHSAELYNEQFF,TGCAGTGCTAGAGAATACCACTCTGCGGAGTTATACAATGAGCAGTTCTTC
NA,TRBV2,TRBJ2-4,many,CASKVVKNIQYF,TGTGCCAGCAAAGTAGTCAAAAACATTCAGTACTTC
NA,TRBV5-1,TRBJ2-2,many,CASMTTANTGELFF,TGCGCCAGCATGACAACAGCGAACACCGGGGAGCTGTTTTTT
NA,TRBV4-1,TRBJ1-1,many,CASSTHSGRGNTEAFF,TGCGCCAGCAGCACCCACTCAGGGAGGGGGAACACTGAAGCTTTCTTT
NA,TRBV3-1,TRBJ1-5,NA,CASSQDGGGGNQPQHF,TGTGCCAGCAGCCAAGATGGAGGGGGTGGCAATCAGCCCCAGCATTTT
NA,TRBV5-1,TRBJ2-1,many,CASSLVGHSSEQFF,TGCGCCAGCAGCTTGGTAGGGCATTCGTCTGAGCAGTTCTTC
NA,TRBV7-6,TRBJ2-5,many,CASSRGRGQETQYF,TGTGCCAGCAGCAGAGGCAGGGGCCAAGAGACCCAGTACTTC
TRBD1,TRBV7-2,TRBJ2-1,few,CASSGWDRHNEQFF,TGTGCCAGCAGCGGATGGGACAGGCATAATGAGCAGTTCTTC
NA,TRBV20-1,TRBJ2-3,many,CSSLGPSSTDTQYF,TGCAGTTCCCTAGGGCCTTCTAGCACAGATACGCAGTATTTT
NA,TRBV4-1,TRBJ2-7,many,CASSQARAGYEQYF,TGCGCCAGCAGCCAAGCGAGGGCAGGGTACGAGCAGTACTTC
TRBD1,TRBV11-2,TRBJ2-7,many,CASSADRGSSYEQYF,TGTGCCAGCAGCGCAGACAGGGGCAGCTCCTACGAGCAGTACTTC
TRBD1,TRBV7-9,TRBJ1-1,many,CASSPGLGQDPMNTEAFF,TGTGCCAGCAGCCCTGGGTTGGGACAGGATCCCATGAACACTGAAGCTTTCTTT
TRBD1,TRBV29-1,TRBJ1-2,few,CSVGQTDGYTF,TGCAGCGTGGGACAGACGGATGGCTACACCTTC
TRBD1,TRBV3-1,TRBJ1-2,few,CASSPGRGLNYGYTF,TGTGCCAGCAGCCCCGGGAGGGGGCTTAACTATGGCTACACCTTC
NA,TRBV7-9,TRBJ2-1,few,CASSLSGGENLRNEQFF,TGTGCCAGCAGCTTATCCGGCGGAGAGAATCTGAGGAATGAGCAGTTCTTC
TRBD1,TRBV27,TRBJ1-2,many,CASSLERTGTGSNYGYTF,TGTGCCAGCAGTTTAGAAAGAACCGGGACAGGGTCTAACTATGGCTACACCTTC
NA,TRBV6-1,TRBJ1-2,many,CASIPSRATGYGYTF,TGTGCCAGCATCCCATCCCGGGCGACCGGTTATGGCTACACCTTC
NA,TRBV9,TRBJ2-7,many,CASSNSPYEQYF,TGTGCCAGCAGCAACAGCCCCTACGAGCAGTACTTC
NA,TRBV20-1,TRBJ1-1,few,CSAKRQNTEAFF,TGCAGTGCTAAAAGGCAGAACACTGAAGCTTTCTTT
NA,TRBV18,TRBJ2-5,many,CASSPHQRETQYF,TGTGCCAGCTCACCCCACCAACGCGAGACCCAGTACTTC
NA,TRBV5-6,TRBJ2-5,many,CASSLVAGVGQETQYF,TGTGCCAGCAGCTTGGTGGCAGGGGTGGGTCAAGAGACCCAGTACTTC
TRBD1,TRBV6-2/TRBV6-3,TRBJ2-1,NA,CASSYGQGAQGEQFF,TGTGCCAGCAGTTACGGACAGGGGGCGCAGGGTGAGCAGTTCTTC
NA,TRBV5-1,TRBJ1-2,few,CASSWGSAAGHGYTF,TGCGCCAGCAGCTGGGGGAGCGCGGCGGGGCATGGCTACACCTTC
NA,TRBV27,TRBJ2-5,many,CASSLVGPRETQYF,TGTGCCAGCAGTTTAGTCGGCCCTCGGGAGACCCAGTACTTC
TRBD1,TRBV7-3,TRBJ2-2,once,CASSTTGVTGKLFF,TGTGCCAGCAGCACGACAGGGGTTACCGGGAAGCTGTTTTTT
TRBD2,TRBV9,TRBJ2-3,few,CASSAMTGTSGSTDTQYF,TGTGCCAGCAGCGCGATGACCGGGACTAGCGGGAGCACAGATACGCAGTATTTT
NA,TRBV20-1,TRBJ2-3,few,CSARRVKGEGTTDTQYF,TGCAGTGCTAGGAGGGTGAAGGGGGAGGGTACCACAGATACGCAGTATTTT
NA,TRBV6-5,TRBJ1-5,few,CASSYSRSSDQPQHF,TGTGCCAGCAGTTACTCCAGGAGTTCGGATCAGCCCCAGCATTTT
NA,TRBV12-3/TRBV12-4,TRBJ2-3,many,CASSLSGRWDTQYF,TGTGCCAGCAGTTTAAGTGGGAGATGGGATACGCAGTATTTT
TRBD1,TRBV27,TRBJ2-7,many,CASRYRGGVHEQYF,TGTGCCAGCAGATACAGGGGTGGAGTGCACGAGCAGTACTTC
TRBD2,TRBV20-1,TRBJ2-1,NA,CSSRGTSGTSEQFF,TGCAGTTCTCGCGGGACTAGCGGGACCAGTGAGCAGTTCTTC
TRBD1,TRBV6-1,TRBJ1-6,NA,CASSGGQDYGVPLHF,TGTGCCAGCAGTGGAGGACAGGACTATGGTGTTCCCCTCCACTTT
NA,TRBV20-1,TRBJ1-3,many,CSARDWRGPSGNTIYF,TGCAGTGCTAGAGATTGGAGGGGTCCCTCTGGAAACACCATATATTTT
NA,TRBV10-3,TRBJ1-3,few,CAISETGISGNTIYF,TGTGCCATCAGTGAAACAGGCATCTCTGGAAACACCATATATTTT
NA,TRBV6-1,TRBJ1-3,few,CASSQRSITSGNTIYF,TGTGCCAGCAGCCAGAGATCTATTACTTCTGGAAACACCATATATTTT